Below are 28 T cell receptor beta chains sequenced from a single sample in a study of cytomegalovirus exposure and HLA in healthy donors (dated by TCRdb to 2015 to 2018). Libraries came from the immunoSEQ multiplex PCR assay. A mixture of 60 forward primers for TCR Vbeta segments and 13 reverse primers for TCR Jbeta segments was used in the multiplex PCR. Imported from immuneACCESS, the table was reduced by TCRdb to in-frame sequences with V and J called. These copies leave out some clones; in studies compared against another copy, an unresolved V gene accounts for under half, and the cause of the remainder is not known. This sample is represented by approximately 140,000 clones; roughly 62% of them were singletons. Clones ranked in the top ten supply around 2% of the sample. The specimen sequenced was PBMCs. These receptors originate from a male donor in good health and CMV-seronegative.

CDR3 region: CASSEVIRGNEQYF. In nucleotides, the CDR3 is TGTGCCAGCAGTGAAGTGATCAGGGGGAACGAGCAGTACTTC. The chain employs TRBV6-1 and TRBJ2-7; 7 bases fit TRBD1. Trimming at V came to 1 base and at J to 5 bases, leaving 5 bases not matched to a gene. Per germline, CDR1 MNHNS and CDR2 SASEGT. CDR3 length equals 14 residues.

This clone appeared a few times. In DNA, the CDR3 is TGTGCCAGCAGCCAGAAACCCCCCTCGAACACCGGGGAGCTGTTTTTT. Protein: CASSQKPPSNTGELFF. The rearrangement uses TRBV5-4 and TRBJ2-2, with D hard to call. This CDR3 region has 16 residues. Germline CDR1 and CDR2: SGHNT and YYREEE (reference sequence). V lost 4 bases to trimming and J lost 0 bases, with 13 bases between them.

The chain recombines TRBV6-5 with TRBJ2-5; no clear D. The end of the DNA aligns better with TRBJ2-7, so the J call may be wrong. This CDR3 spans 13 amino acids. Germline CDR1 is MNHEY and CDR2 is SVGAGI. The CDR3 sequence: CASSYYGAYEQYF. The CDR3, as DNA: TGTGCCAGCAGTTACTACGGAGCCTACGAGCAGTACTTC.

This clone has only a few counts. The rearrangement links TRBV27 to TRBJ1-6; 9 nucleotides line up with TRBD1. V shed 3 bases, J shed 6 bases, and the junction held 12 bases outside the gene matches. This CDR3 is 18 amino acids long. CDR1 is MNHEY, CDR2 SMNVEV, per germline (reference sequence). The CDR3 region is CASSLAGTGRVVNSPLHF. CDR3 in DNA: TGTGCCAGCAGTTTGGCCGGGACAGGGAGGGTAGTTAATTCACCCCTCCACTTT.

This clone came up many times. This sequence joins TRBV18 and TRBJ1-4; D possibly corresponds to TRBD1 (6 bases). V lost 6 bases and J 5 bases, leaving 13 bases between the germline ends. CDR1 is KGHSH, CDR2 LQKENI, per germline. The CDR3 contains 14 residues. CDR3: CASSMGHQNEKLFF. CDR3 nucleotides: TGTGCCAGCTCGATGGGACACCAGAATGAAAAACTGTTTTTT.

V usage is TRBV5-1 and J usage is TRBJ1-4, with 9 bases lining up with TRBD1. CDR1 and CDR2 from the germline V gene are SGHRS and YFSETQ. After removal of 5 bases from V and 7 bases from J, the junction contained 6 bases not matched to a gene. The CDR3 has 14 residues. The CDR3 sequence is CASSWDREGEKLFF. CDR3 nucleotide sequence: TGCGCCAGCAGTTGGGACAGGGAAGGTGAAAAACTGTTTTTT.

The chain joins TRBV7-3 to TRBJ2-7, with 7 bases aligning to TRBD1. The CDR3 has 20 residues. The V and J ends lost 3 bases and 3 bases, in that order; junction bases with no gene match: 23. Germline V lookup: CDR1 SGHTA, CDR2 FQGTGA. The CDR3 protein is CASSFRDALQGTAPFYEQYF. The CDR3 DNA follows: TGTGCCAGCAGCTTTAGGGATGCGTTGCAGGGGACAGCTCCTTTCTACGAGCAGTACTTC.

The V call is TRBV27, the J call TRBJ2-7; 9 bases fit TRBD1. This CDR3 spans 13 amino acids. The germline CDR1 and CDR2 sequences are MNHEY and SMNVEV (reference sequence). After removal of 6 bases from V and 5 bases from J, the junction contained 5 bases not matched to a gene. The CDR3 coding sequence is TGTGCCAGCAGGTCCGGGACAGGGAACGAGCAGTACTTC. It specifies CASRSGTGNEQYF.

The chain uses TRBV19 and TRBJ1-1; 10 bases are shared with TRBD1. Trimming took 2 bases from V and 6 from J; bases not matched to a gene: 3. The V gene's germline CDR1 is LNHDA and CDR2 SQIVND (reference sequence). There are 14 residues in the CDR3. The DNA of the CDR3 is TGTGCCAGTAGTATATCTGGGACAGGGGCTGAAGCTTTCTTT. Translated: CASSISGTGAEAFF.

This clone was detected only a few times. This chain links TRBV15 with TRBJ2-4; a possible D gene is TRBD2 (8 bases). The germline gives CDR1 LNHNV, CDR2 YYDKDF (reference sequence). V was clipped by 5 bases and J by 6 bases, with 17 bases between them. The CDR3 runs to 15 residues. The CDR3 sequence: CATSLGGRGGNIQYF. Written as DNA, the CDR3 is TGTGCCACCAGCTTAGGGGGCCGGGGGGGAAACATTCAGTACTTC.

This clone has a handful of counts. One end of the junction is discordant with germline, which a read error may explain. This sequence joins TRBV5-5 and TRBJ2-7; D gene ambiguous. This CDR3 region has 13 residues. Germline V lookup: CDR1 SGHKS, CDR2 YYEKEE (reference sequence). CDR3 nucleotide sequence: TGCGCCAGCAGCCAAGTAGTGTGGAGCGAGCAGTACTTC. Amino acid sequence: CASSQVVWSEQYF.

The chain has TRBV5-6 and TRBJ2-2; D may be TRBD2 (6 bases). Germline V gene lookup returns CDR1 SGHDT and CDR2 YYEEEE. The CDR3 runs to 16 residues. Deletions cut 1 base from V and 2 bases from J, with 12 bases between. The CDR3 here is CASSLNWRGNTGELFF. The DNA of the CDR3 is TGTGCCAGCAGCTTGAATTGGCGGGGTAACACCGGGGAGCTGTTTTTT.

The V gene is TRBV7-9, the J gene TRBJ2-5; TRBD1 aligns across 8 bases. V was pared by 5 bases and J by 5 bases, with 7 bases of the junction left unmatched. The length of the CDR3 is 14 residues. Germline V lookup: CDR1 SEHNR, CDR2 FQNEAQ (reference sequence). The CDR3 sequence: CASSPQGVRETQYF. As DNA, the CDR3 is TGTGCCAGCAGCCCACAGGGGGTTAGGGAGACCCAGTACTTC. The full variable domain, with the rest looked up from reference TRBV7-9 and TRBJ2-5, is DTGVSQNPRHKITKRGQNVTFRCDPISEHNRLYWYRQTLGQGPEFLTYFQNEAQLEKSRLLSDRFSAERPKGSFSTLEIQRTEQGDSAMYLCASSPQGVRETQYFGPGTRLLVL.

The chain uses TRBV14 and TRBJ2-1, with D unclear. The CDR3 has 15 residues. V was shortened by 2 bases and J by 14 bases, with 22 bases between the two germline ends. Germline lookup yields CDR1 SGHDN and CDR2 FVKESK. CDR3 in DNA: TGTGCCAGCAGCCAACTTTACGGCGGCCTTTGCAGAAAGTTCTTC. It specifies CASSQLYGGLCRKFF.

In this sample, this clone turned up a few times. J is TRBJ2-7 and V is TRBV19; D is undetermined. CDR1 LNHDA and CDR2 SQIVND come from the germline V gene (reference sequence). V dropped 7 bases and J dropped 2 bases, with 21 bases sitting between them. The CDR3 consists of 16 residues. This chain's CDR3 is CASTPPSATLTYEQYF. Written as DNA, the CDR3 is TGTGCCAGTACCCCCCCTTCGGCGACATTGACCTACGAGCAGTACTTC.

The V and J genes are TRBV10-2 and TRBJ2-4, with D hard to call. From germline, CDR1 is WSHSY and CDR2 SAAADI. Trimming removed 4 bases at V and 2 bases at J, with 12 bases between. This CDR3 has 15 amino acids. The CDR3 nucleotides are TGCGCCAGCAGTGGGTGGGCACCTCCCAAAAACATTCAGTACTTC. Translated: CASSGWAPPKNIQYF.

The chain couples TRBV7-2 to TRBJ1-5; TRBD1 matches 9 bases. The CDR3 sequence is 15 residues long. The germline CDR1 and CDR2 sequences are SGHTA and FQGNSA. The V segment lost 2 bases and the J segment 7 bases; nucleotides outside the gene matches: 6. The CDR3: CASSLKQGARQPQHF. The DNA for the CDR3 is TGTGCCAGCAGCTTAAAACAGGGGGCTCGGCAGCCCCAGCATTTT.

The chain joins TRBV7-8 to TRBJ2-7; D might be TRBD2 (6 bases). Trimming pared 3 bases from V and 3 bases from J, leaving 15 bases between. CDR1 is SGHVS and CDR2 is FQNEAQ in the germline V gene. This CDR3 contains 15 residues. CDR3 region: CASSFLIRGSYEQYF. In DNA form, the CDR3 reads TGTGCCAGCAGCTTCCTAATTCGGGGGAGCTACGAGCAGTACTTC. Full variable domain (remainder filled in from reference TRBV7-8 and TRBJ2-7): GAGVSQSPRYKVAKRGQDVALRCDPISGHVSLFWYQQALGQGPEFLTYFQNEAQLDKSGLPSDRFFAERPEGSVSTLKIQRTQQEDSAVYLCASSFLIRGSYEQYFGPGTRLTVT.

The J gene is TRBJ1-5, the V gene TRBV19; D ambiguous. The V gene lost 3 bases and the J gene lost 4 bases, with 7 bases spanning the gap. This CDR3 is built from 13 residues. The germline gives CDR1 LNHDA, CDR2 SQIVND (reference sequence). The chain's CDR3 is CASSIGQNQPQHF. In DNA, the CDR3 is TGTGCCAGTAGTATTGGGCAGAATCAGCCCCAGCATTTT.

The DNA for the CDR3 is TGTGCCAGCACCCGCCCCCGGGACAGACATAATTCACCCCTCCACTTT. The encoded protein is CASTRPRDRHNSPLHF. The rearrangement joins TRBV28 to TRBJ1-6; 7 bases are a match to TRBD1. This CDR3 contains 16 residues. The germline V gene has CDR1 MDHEN and CDR2 SYDVKM. V trimming: 7 bases; J trimming: 5 bases; junction bases outside the gene matches: 11.

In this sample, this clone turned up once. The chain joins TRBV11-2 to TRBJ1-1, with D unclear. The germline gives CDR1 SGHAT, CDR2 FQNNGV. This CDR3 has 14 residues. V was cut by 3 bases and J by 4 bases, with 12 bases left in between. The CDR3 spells CASSLSRSGTEAFF. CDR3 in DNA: TGTGCCAGCAGCTTGTCGAGGTCGGGCACTGAAGCTTTCTTT. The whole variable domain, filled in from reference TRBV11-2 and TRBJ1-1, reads EAGVAQSPRYKIIEKRQSVAFWCNPISGHATLYWYQQILGQGPKLLIQFQNNGVVDDSQLPKDRFSAERLKGVDSTLKIQPAKLEDSAVYLCASSLSRSGTEAFFGQGTRLTVV.

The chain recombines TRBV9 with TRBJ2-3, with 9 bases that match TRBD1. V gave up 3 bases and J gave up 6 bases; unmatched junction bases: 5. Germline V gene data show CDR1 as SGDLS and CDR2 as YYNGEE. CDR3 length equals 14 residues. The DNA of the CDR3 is TGTGCCAGCAGCGCACAGGGGGCGCGCGATACGCAGTATTTT. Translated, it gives CASSAQGARDTQYF. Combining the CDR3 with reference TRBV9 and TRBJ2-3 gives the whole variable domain DSGVTQTPKHLITATGQRVTLRCSPRSGDLSVYWYQQSLDQGLQFLIQYYNGEERAKGNILERFSAQQFPDLHSELNLSSLELGDSALYFCASSAQGARDTQYFGPGTRLTVL.

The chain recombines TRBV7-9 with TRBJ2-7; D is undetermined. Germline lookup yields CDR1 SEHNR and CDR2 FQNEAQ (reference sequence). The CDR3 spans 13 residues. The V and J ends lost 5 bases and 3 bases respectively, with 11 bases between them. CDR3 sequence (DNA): TGTGCCAGCAGCCAGGCAGGAAACTACGAGCAGTACTTC. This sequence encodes CASSQAGNYEQYF.

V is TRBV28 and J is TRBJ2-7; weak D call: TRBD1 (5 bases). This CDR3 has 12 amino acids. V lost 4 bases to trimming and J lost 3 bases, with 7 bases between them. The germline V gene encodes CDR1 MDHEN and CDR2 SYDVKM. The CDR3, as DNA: TGTGCCAGCAGTTCAGGGCTCTACGAGCAGTACTTC. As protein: CASSSGLYEQYF.

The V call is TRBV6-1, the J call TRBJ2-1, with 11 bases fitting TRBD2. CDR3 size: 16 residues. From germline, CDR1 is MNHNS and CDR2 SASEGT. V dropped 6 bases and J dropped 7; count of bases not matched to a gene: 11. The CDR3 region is CASRELAGGPWNEQFF. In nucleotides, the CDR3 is TGTGCCAGCAGGGAATTAGCGGGGGGGCCCTGGAATGAGCAGTTCTTC.

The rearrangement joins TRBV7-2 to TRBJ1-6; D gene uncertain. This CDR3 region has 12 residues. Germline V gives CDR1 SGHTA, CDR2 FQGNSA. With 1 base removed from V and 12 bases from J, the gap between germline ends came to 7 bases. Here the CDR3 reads CASSLEPGPLHF. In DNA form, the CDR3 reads TGTGCCAGCAGCTTAGAGCCCGGACCCCTCCACTTT.

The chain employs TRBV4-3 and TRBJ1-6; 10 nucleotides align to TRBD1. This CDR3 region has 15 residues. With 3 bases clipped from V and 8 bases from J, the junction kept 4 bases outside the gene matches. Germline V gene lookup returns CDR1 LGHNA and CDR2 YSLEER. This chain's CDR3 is CASSQSGTGDSPLHF. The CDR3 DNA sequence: TGCGCCAGCAGCCAGTCCGGGACAGGGGATTCACCCCTCCACTTT.

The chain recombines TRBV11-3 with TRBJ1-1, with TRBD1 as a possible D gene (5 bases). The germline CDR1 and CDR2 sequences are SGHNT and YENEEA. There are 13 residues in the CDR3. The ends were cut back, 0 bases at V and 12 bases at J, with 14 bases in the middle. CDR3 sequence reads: CASSLDQVTESFF. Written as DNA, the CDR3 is TGTGCCAGCAGCTTAGATCAGGTGACAGAGTCTTTCTTT. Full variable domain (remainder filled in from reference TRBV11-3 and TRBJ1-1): EAGVVQSPRYKIIEKKQPVAFWCNPISGHNTLYWYLQNLGQGPELLIRYENEEAVDDSQLPKDRFSAERLKGVDSTLKIQPAELGDSAVYLCASSLDQVTESFFGQGTRLTVV.